This T cell receptor (beta chain) was retrieved from a study of cytomegalovirus exposure and HLA in healthy donors (TCRdb year 2017). Study-level background: An earlier analysis of approximately 550 of the donors reported 250 to 300 Gb of sequence data and around 120 million unique TCR beta sequences from approximately 180 million T cells. To predict cytomegalovirus infection status, the study combined high-throughput TCR immunosequencing, statistical association of individual TCRs with disease status, and machine learning. Roughly 5 DR-DQ haplotypes were handled as single units for association and clustering, since linkage in the cohort was strong. The study profiled the T cell repertoires of 550 to 700 subjects by immunosequencing and related them to cytomegalovirus serostatus. To study patterns of TCR occurrence, a later analysis re-analyzed previously published TCR beta repertoires from 650 to 750 donors and added high-resolution HLA genotyping. Besides the first cohort of roughly 640 subjects, a separate validation cohort made up of roughly 120 different subjects was used. The later analysis used no new phenotypic data to find candidate immune exposures, relying instead on TCR beta sequences and their occurrence across donors. The study aimed to test whether signatures of past pathogen exposure could be identified by cataloging public T cell receptors. Among almost 400 genotyped donors of the cohort, an average of about 240,000 unique TCR beta nucleotide sequences were sequenced per donor, about a sixth of them non-productive. An earlier analysis of several hundred of the donors used high-throughput TCR beta sequencing to judge whether each TCR beta V gene segment behaved as functional or pseudogenic. The genetic ancestry cluster associated with self-reported Caucasian donors included 70% to 85% of the roughly 400 genotyped donors. Donor age, sex, ethnicity and CMV serostatus were collected together with the repertoire data. All discovery cohort repertoires had been generated on a single sequencing platform. Class I and class II HLA loci were covered by the typing at four-digit resolution. Roughly 300 gigabases of sequencing data and 70 million to 100 million unique TCR sequences made up an early release that covered over 550 HLA-typed donors. The number of typed donors differed by locus: about 620-640 for A, B, C, DRB1 and DQB1; 522 for DQA1; 606 for DPA1; and some 430 for DPB1. A later genetic analysis used genome-wide SNP genotypes for about three fifths of the 666 donors, treating that subset as a discovery cohort.

Concerning this clone: Which antigen it targets is not known. Per-base qualities were not stored, and no clone one base away is much larger.

After removal of 6 bases from V and 3 bases from J, the junction retains 4 bases not matched to a gene. Looking up the germline V gene (reference sequence) yields CDR1 MNHNY and CDR2 SVGAGI. Its CDR3 holds 15 amino acids, cysteine through phenylalanine. Only the CDR3 DNA is retained, 45 bases long and in frame from the first base. In total, just over 650 healthy bone marrow donors made up the cohort. At the time of sampling, every cohort member was nominally healthy, though immune exposures that went unrecorded were likely present. The donor tested CMV seropositive and was one of the 289 seropositive cohort members. A peripheral blood sample was provided by each donor, and peripheral blood mononuclear cells were used for TCR beta sequencing. Genomic DNA extraction from the blood cell samples was performed with the Qiagen DNeasy Blood Extraction Kit. Study-wide conclusions, independent of this receptor: A later analysis found that most CMV-associated TCR beta chains appeared HLA-restricted, with HLA associations seemingly driven largely by CMV exposure. While some public TCRs were present in many individuals, most TCR sequences turned up only very rarely across donors. A group of highly shared sequence variants was considered likely to be a technical artifact of the sequencing pipeline. Some IMGT-functional V segments, including TRBV6-2 and TRBV6-3, could not be told apart with the 87-base-pair reads, so those segments were excluded. The study gave a list of more than 150 TCR beta chains associated with cytomegalovirus. When HLA alleles, especially DR and DQ, strongly co-occurred, attributing TCR associations to individual alleles was difficult. Fewer than 20 rarely observed V segments, including chromosome 9 orphons, were excluded from the earlier analysis of about 610 of the donors because counts were too low. A few of the identified cytomegalovirus-associated TCR beta chains were confirmed in vitro to be specific for cytomegalovirus antigens. V-gene and J-gene trimming of TCR beta chains was associated with a missense DCLRE1C variant in a later genetic analysis, and the association was replicated in an independent cohort. In an earlier analysis of 500 to 650 of the donors, most TCR beta V segments appeared in productive rearrangements about 87% or about 30% of the time, broadly matching IMGT annotations. The classifier was reported to diagnose cytomegalovirus status with high specificity and sensitivity in both the original cohort and the validation cohort. A later analysis associated about 17,000 TCR beta sequences with specific HLA alleles at a false discovery rate of 0.05. The authors suggested that the approach could potentially be generalized to other disease states and immunological phenotypes. Correlated functional status among segregating V segments might reflect linkage disequilibrium, but an unknown experimental factor could not be ruled out. In a later analysis, several top co-occurrence clusters were reported to appear linked to parvovirus B19, influenza, CMV and Epstein-Barr virus. In a later analysis, HLA-associated TCR beta chains showed more clonal expansion and lower generation probabilities than non-associated chains that were equally common. Because some donors lacked HLA typing at each locus, the association tests relied only on the typed subset. For the cohort, immune exposure information was limited to CMV serostatus. In a later genetic analysis, fewer N-insertions in productive TCRs were reported among donors in an Asian-associated ancestry cluster than the roughly 670-donor mean. Presence/absence analyses assumed roughly uniform sequencing depth across donors, an assumption that may not hold. A further reported finding was that TCR beta sequences accurately predicted the HLA-A and HLA-B alleles for most subjects in the first cohort. Only TCR beta chains were sequenced in this cohort, and the absence of alpha or paired-chain data limited detectable features. According to a later analysis, TCR association rates differed among HLA loci, with DRB1 alleles showing the most associated TCRs and HLA-C alleles showing the fewest.

Libraries came from the immunoSEQ multiplex PCR assay. The multiplex PCR relied on a mix of 60 forward primers for TCR Vbeta segments and 13 reverse primers for TCR Jbeta segments. A multiplex PCR assay on genomic DNA amplified the CDR3 region of rearranged TCR beta genes. The Illumina HiSeq System was used to sequence the amplified TCR beta libraries as 87-base-pair reads. The authors processed their data as follows. A later analysis tallied approximately 87 million unique TCR beta chains across the 550 to 850 repertoires, and some 10 million of those chains were shared by two or more donors. A nearest-neighbor algorithm error-corrected the raw reads and collapsed the reads into unique sequences, merging closely related sequences to remove PCR and sequencing errors. CDR3 sequences were aligned to IMGT reference sequences to assign V, D and J gene segments. For a sequence to be retained, a match of at least six nucleotides was required to both a V gene segment and a J gene segment. A rearrangement was called productive if the CDR3 had no stop codons and remained in frame with V and J, and every other rearrangement was called non-productive. CDR3 was defined by IMGT convention, running from the second conserved V-encoded cysteine to the conserved J-encoded phenylalanine. In an earlier analysis of more than 550 of the donors, sequences lacking an unambiguous match to a single V gene segment were excluded. In an earlier analysis of a few hundred of the donors, a V segment was called functional when productive rearrangements were above 56.7%, and segregating when the standard deviation between donors exceeded 5%. A statistical classification framework was built to diagnose cytomegalovirus status from the catalog of TCR beta chain sequences. V and J gene assignment, in a later analysis, came from comparing TCR nucleotide sequences with IMGT/GENE-DB human TR gene sequences. The TCRdist pipeline was used in a later analysis to assign CDR3 sequences and most-parsimonious VDJ recombination scenarios. In a later analysis, every TCR beta chain was defined by the combination of its CDR3 amino acid sequence and its V-gene family, and reads without a unique V-gene family were dropped. A later analysis removed 592 highly shared, low-generation-probability nucleotide sequences to deal with suspected cross-contamination and a sequencing artifact. In a later analysis, a clonal expansion index for each public chain was calculated from normalized within-repertoire ranks of inferred template counts. In a later analysis, generation probabilities were computed using a VDJ recombination model fitted to out-of-frame rearrangements, and the results were checked against IGoR. Hypergeometric tests were used in a later analysis to score TCR-TCR, TCR-HLA and TCR-CMV co-occurrence, with a repertoire-size bias correction applied to the TCR pairs. A later analysis estimated false discovery rates by permuting HLA or CMV assignments 20 times. A later analysis grouped co-occurring TCRs with DBSCAN, adding TCRdist sequence similarity when clustering within HLA-allele-positive subsets. Repertoires with fewer than 30,000 or more than 120,000 public chains, plus five repertoires with anomalous nucleotide sharing, were excluded from co-occurrence clustering. TCRdb obtained this table from immuneACCESS and retained in-frame rearrangements with V and J assigned. These tables miss some clones; where compared with another copy, unresolved V genes account for less than half of the shortfall, and the remainder is unexplained. The V and J calls and clone size were taken over from that table, and D and trimming were inferred from the DNA. Here the sample has roughly 100,000 clones; around 77% occur a single time. Of the sample, over 7.5% falls within the top ten clones.

The specimen sequenced was PBMCs. The chain links TRBV6-6 with TRBJ1-3, with 11 bases matching TRBD1. The TCR sequence derives from a woman aged 40-49 years in good health and CMV-seropositive. The CDR3 sequence is CASRRDRGYGNTIYF. The DNA reads TGTGCCAGCAGGAGGGACAGGGGGTATGGAAACACCATATATTTT.